The rows below give T cell receptor beta chains drawn from one sample of a study of cytomegalovirus exposure and HLA in healthy donors. Profiling relied on immunoSEQ multiplex PCR, and the TCRdb table lists in-frame clones only, not all of them. Of about 220,000 clones in the sample, about 81% were seen once. The sample consisted of PBMCs. The receptors come from a man in his forties or fifties in good health and CMV-seropositive. The CDR3 runs from the conserved cysteine through the conserved F or W. Fields, in order: J gene, V gene, clone size, D gene, CDR3 protein, CDR3 DNA. The D gene is left open where the match is weak. Some rows have no size entry. The others give once, few or many, or a class for an expanded clone.

>TRBJ2-2|TRBV5-1|-|-
CASHQGSNTGELFF
TGCGCCAGCCACCAGGGTTCGAACACCGGGGAGCTGTTTTTT
>TRBJ2-3|TRBV29-1|-|-
CSADAGVDTDTQYF
TGCAGCGCCGACGCAGGTGTTGACACAGATACGCAGTATTTT
>TRBJ2-1|TRBV13|-|-
CASSFTSPNEQFF
TGTGCCAGCAGCTTTACTAGTCCCAATGAGCAGTTCTTC
>TRBJ2-3|TRBV15|-|TRBD1
CATEPLTGQATDTQYF
TGTGCCACCGAACCCCTAACGGGACAGGCAACAGATACGCAGTATTTT
>TRBJ2-1|TRBV7-9|-|TRBD2
CASSLRGLAGIYEQFF
TGTGCCAGCAGCTTAAGGGGTCTAGCGGGTATCTATGAGCAGTTCTTC
>TRBJ2-1|TRBV10-3|-|TRBD1
CAISEPGQGSYNEQFF
TGTGCCATCAGTGAGCCGGGACAGGGGTCCTACAATGAGCAGTTCTTC
>TRBJ2-5|TRBV5-5|-|TRBD1
CASRRTGQETQYF
TGTGCCAGCAGACGGACAGGGCAAGAGACCCAGTACTTC
>TRBJ1-2|TRBV11-3|-|TRBD1
CASSPGQGNGYTF
TGTGCCAGCAGCCCGGGACAGGGGAATGGCTACACCTTC
>TRBJ1-1|TRBV9|-|TRBD1
CASSVERGPGTEAFF
TGTGCCAGCAGCGTCGAGAGGGGGCCGGGCACTGAAGCTTTCTTT
>TRBJ2-1|TRBV29-1|-|TRBD2
CSVWTSGGNEQFF
TGCAGCGTTTGGACTAGCGGGGGCAATGAGCAGTTCTTC
>TRBJ2-5|TRBV7-2|-|-
CASSLTGAQETQYF
TGTGCCAGCAGCTTAACTGGGGCGCAAGAGACCCAGTACTTC
>TRBJ2-1|TRBV30|few|-
CAWSVVRWHEQFF
TGTGCCTGGAGTGTTGTCCGCTGGCATGAGCAGTTCTTC
>TRBJ2-6|TRBV11-2|few|TRBD1
CAARQGESSGANVLTF
TGTGCCGCCCGACAGGGGGAAAGCTCTGGGGCCAACGTCCTGACTTTC
>TRBJ1-2|TRBV27|-|-
CASSTRHLYGYTF
TGTGCCAGCAGTACCAGACACCTCTATGGCTACACCTTC